This T cell receptor (beta chain) was profiled in a study of blood T cells in healthy people across ages. Study context: About one barcoded beta molecule per two T cells was the capture yield of template switching. Study-level findings and limits: Long-lived donors carried more naive CD4+ cells and greater diversity than aged donors.

The table lists this clonotype with a count of one. Its specificity is not known. PCR was performed a second time for about 7 to 11 cycles using a sample-barcoded 5' primer and a J-beta primer mix. TCRdb reprocessed the 5' RACE reads via MiXCR and lists one record per CDR3 protein. The sample carries about 1.6 million distinct CDR3 sequences, 30% to 35% recorded once. V dropped 1 base and J dropped 5; count of bases not matched to a gene: 7. This CDR3 spans 17 amino acids. CDR1 is SGHAT and CDR2 is FQNNGV in the germline V gene. This sequence was found in a woman aged 25 to 45 in good health. The chain links TRBV11-2 to TRBJ2-1, with TRBD2 matching over 11 bases. Source material: blood. The CDR3, as DNA: TGTGCCAGCAGCTTAGGGTCACTAGCGGGGGTTCACAATGAGCAGTTCTTC. Encoded protein: CASSLGSLAGVHNEQFF.